The 26 T cell receptor beta chains listed next were all sequenced from one sample in a study of shared clonotypes between healthy human individuals. The data were produced by immunoSEQ multiplex PCR, yet TCRdb's version contains in-frame clones alone and is incomplete. The table records roughly 1 million clones, about 80% of them present only once. Specimen: memory CD4+ T cells sorted from blood. Subset specified: CD45RA-negative fraction. The receptors here all came from a man aged 18 to 30 in good health.

V gene TRBV7-2 combines with J gene TRBJ2-3, with D maybe TRBD1 (6 bases). The CDR3 extends over 13 amino acids. Deletions cut 4 bases from V and 7 bases from J, with 12 bases between. Germline assignment: CDR1 SGHTA and CDR2 FQGNSA. CDR3 nucleotides: TGTGCCAGCAGCTGGACAGACCAGTATACGCAGTATTTT. This codes for CASSWTDQYTQYF.

This chain uses TRBV18 with TRBJ2-3; 7 bases are shared with TRBD1. Germline V gene data show CDR1 as KGHSH and CDR2 as LQKENI. The CDR3 extends over 16 amino acids. The V segment lost 3 bases and the J segment 10 bases; nucleotides outside the gene matches: 16. The CDR3: CASSPVGQATLNAQYF. CDR3 DNA sequence: TGTGCCAGCTCACCCGTCGGACAGGCCACTTTAAATGCGCAGTATTTT.

The table lists this clone with a few counts. The V and J genes are TRBV6-1 and TRBJ1-5; tentatively, D is TRBD1 (5 bases). The CDR3 length is 13 residues. V lost 5 bases to trimming and J lost 5 bases, with 10 bases between them. The germline V gene has CDR1 MNHNS and CDR2 SASEGT. The CDR3 protein is CASSIQDDQPQHF. The DNA for the CDR3 is TGTGCCAGCAGTATACAGGACGATCAGCCCCAGCATTTT.

The chain recombines TRBV5-6 with TRBJ2-1; no clear D gene. Germline V gene data show CDR1 as SGHDT and CDR2 as YYEEEE. With 10 bases removed from V and 6 bases from J, the gap between germline ends came to 20 bases. The CDR3 is 14 residues long. CDR3 region: CARLQRESANEQFF. The CDR3, as DNA: TGTGCCCGTCTGCAAAGGGAAAGTGCCAATGAGCAGTTCTTC.

The gene calls are TRBV14 and TRBJ2-2; 7 positions match TRBD1. Germline CDR1 is SGHDN and CDR2 is FVKESK. This CDR3 contains 18 residues. V lost 1 base to trimming and J lost 0 bases; unmatched junction nucleotides: 8. The CDR3 DNA is TGTGCCAGCAGCCAAGGGGTAGGGGGCAGCGCGAACACCGGGGAGCTGTTTTTT. Amino acid sequence: CASSQGVGGSANTGELFF.

As to this clone: The sample carries other DNA sequences with the same CDR3. The chain carries TRBV7-2 and TRBJ2-7; 7 bases fit TRBD2. Per the germline V gene, CDR1 is SGHTA and CDR2 is FQGNSA. V dropped 2 bases and J dropped 2; count of bases not matched to a gene: 0. The CDR3 is 13 residues long. CDR3 DNA: TGTGCCAGCAGCTTAAGCGGGACCTACGAGCAGTACTTC. Translated, it gives CASSLSGTYEQYF.

This chain connects TRBV5-4 to TRBJ2-2; D is unresolved. This CDR3 spans 13 amino acids. Germline loops: CDR1 SGHNT, CDR2 YYREEE (reference sequence). V lost 0 bases, J lost 2 bases, and 2 bases lay in between. CDR3 loop: CASSLANTGELFF. The CDR3 DNA sequence: TGTGCCAGCAGCTTGGCTAACACCGGGGAGCTGTTTTTT.

In this sample, this clone turned up a few times. Other DNA variants within this sample encode the same CDR3. V usage is TRBV7-9 and J usage is TRBJ2-3; 8 nucleotides agree with TRBD2. This CDR3 contains 16 residues. The V segment lost 2 bases and the J segment 2 bases; nucleotides outside the gene matches: 6. The V gene's germline CDR1 is SEHNR and CDR2 FQNEAQ (reference sequence). The CDR3 DNA reads as TGTGCCAGCAGCTTAAAACTAGCGGACCACACAGATACGCAGTATTTT. It specifies CASSLKLADHTDTQYF.

The rearrangement links TRBV5-1 to TRBJ1-2; D is perhaps TRBD1 (6 bases). Looked up from germline, CDR1 is SGHRS and CDR2 is YFSETQ. The CDR3 is 15 amino acids. The germline V and J ends were trimmed by 4 bases and 1 base, with 14 bases remaining between them. The CDR3 sequence: CASSQAQGLNYGYTF. The CDR3 DNA sequence: TGCGCCAGCAGCCAAGCACAGGGACTTAACTATGGCTACACCTTC.

V is TRBV2 and J is TRBJ1-2; the D is unclear. V dropped 3 bases and J dropped 4 bases, with 9 bases sitting between them. CDR3 length equals 13 residues. Germline values: CDR1 SNHLY, CDR2 FYNNEI. The CDR3 nucleotides read TGTGCCAGCAGTGACTTGGGAAGCTATGGCTACACCTTC. Protein product: CASSDLGSYGYTF.

The chain joins TRBV18 to TRBJ2-7, with 11 bases identical to TRBD2. V lost 4 bases to trimming and J lost 6 bases; unmatched junction nucleotides: 8. Germline CDR1 reads KGHSH; CDR2 reads LQKENI. The CDR3 sequence is 15 residues long. The CDR3 DNA follows: TGTGCCAGCTCACAAACTAGCGGGAGCTTTTCCGAGCAGTACTTC. Its protein is CASSQTSGSFSEQYF.

The chain recombines TRBV6-1 with TRBJ2-7; 7 bases line up with TRBD1. The CDR3 contains 12 residues. The V and J ends lost 7 bases and 5 bases, in that order; junction bases with no gene match: 5. Per germline, CDR1 MNHNS and CDR2 SASEGT. CDR3 sequence reads: CASKKTGDEQYF. CDR3 in DNA: TGTGCCAGCAAAAAAACAGGGGACGAGCAGTACTTC.

The chain joins TRBV5-1 to TRBJ1-2, with TRBD1 identical over 7 bases. Unmatched junction bases numbered 10, after V lost 7 bases and J lost 4 bases. The CDR3 has 14 amino acids. Germline loops: CDR1 SGHRS, CDR2 YFSETQ. Here the CDR3 reads CASRSTQGIYGYTF. The CDR3 DNA reads as TGCGCCAGCCGATCCACACAGGGGATCTATGGCTACACCTTC.

The chain links TRBV5-1 to TRBJ2-5; the match to TRBD2 covers 14 bases. Germline V gives CDR1 SGHRS, CDR2 YFSETQ. V was pared by 3 bases and J by 5 bases, with 3 bases of the junction left unmatched. The CDR3 sequence is 15 residues long. CDR3 sequence reads: CASSYGTSGGETQYF. CDR3 DNA sequence: TGCGCCAGCAGCTACGGGACTAGCGGGGGTGAGACCCAGTACTTC.

V usage is TRBV15 and J usage is TRBJ1-2; perhaps TRBD1 as D (5 bases). This CDR3 has 14 amino acids. Looked up from germline, CDR1 is LNHNV and CDR2 is YYDKDF (reference sequence). Trimming cost V 8 bases and J 0 bases, with 13 bases left between them. DNA for the CDR3: TGTGCCACCCGAAGACCAGGGACTAACTATGGCTACACCTTC. Protein sequence: CATRRPGTNYGYTF.

The chain combines TRBV5-4 with TRBJ2-5, with a weak D call TRBD2 (6 bases). The CDR3 has 14 residues. V was pared by 3 bases and J by 4 bases, with 13 bases between. Germline loops: CDR1 SGHNT, CDR2 YYREEE (reference sequence). The DNA of the CDR3 is TGTGCCAGCAGCTGGGCGGGGCGTCGAGAGACCCAGTACTTC. Its protein is CASSWAGRRETQYF.

The chain couples TRBV2 to TRBJ2-3, with TRBD1 identical over 8 bases. There are 14 residues in the CDR3. CDR1 is SNHLY, CDR2 FYNNEI, per germline. The trim removed 6 bases at V and 8 bases at J, leaving 10 bases unmatched. The CDR3 sequence: CASRNRDRSRTQYF. CDR3 DNA sequence: TGTGCCAGCAGAAACCGGGACAGGTCCCGTACGCAGTATTTT. The full variable domain, rest sourced from reference TRBV2 and TRBJ2-3, is EPEVTQTPSHQVTQMGQEVILRCVPISNHLYFYWYRQILGQKVEFLVSFYNNEISEKSEIFDDQFSVERPDGSNFTLKIRSTKLEDSAMYFCASRNRDRSRTQYFGPGTRLTVL.

The V call is TRBV5-5, the J call TRBJ1-4; D gene uncertain. This CDR3 has 14 amino acids. V lost 2 bases and J lost 4, with 9 bases in between. In germline, CDR1 is SGHKS, CDR2 YYEKEE (reference sequence). This chain's CDR3 is CASSFSGNNEKLFF. The DNA of the CDR3 is TGTGCCAGCAGCTTTTCCGGGAATAATGAAAAACTGTTTTTT.

The V call is TRBV9, the J call TRBJ1-3; 9 nucleotides align to TRBD1. The V gene's germline CDR1 is SGDLS and CDR2 YYNGEE. The CDR3 totals 15 residues. The V segment lost 3 bases and the J segment 3 bases; nucleotides outside the gene matches: 4. CDR3 sequence: CASSGDRAVGNTIYF. The CDR3 nucleotides read TGTGCCAGCAGCGGGGACAGGGCTGTTGGAAACACCATATATTTT.

In its sample, this clone was seen once. The V and J genes are TRBV29-1 and TRBJ1-1; tentative D call: TRBD1 (5 bases). The CDR3 runs to 12 residues. V lost 6 bases, J lost 1 base, and 9 bases lay in between. Germline CDR1 and CDR2: SQVTM and ANQGSEA. Here the CDR3 reads CSVRGGNTEAFF. The CDR3 coding sequence is TGCAGCGTGCGGGGGGGGAACACTGAAGCTTTCTTT.

This chain joins TRBV19 and TRBJ1-4, with D possibly TRBD1 on 5 matching bases. Per germline, CDR1 LNHDA and CDR2 SQIVND (reference sequence). The CDR3 has 17 amino acids. V lost 2 bases and J lost 8, with 21 bases in between. As DNA, the CDR3 is TGTGCCAGTAGTATACTACCCGGGGCCCCTCGGCACGAAAAACTGTTTTTT. Translation: CASSILPGAPRHEKLFF.

Worth noting for this clone: This same CDR3 is encoded by further DNA sequences in the sample. V gene TRBV18 combines with J gene TRBJ1-5; D is unclear. The length of the CDR3 is 14 residues. The germline V gene has CDR1 KGHSH and CDR2 LQKENI. V was pared by 2 bases and J by 0 bases, with 5 bases between. CDR3 nucleotides: TGTGCCAGCTCACCAGGGGTTAGCAATCAGCCCCAGCATTTT. This sequence encodes CASSPGVSNQPQHF.

This clone showed up just a few times. The chain carries TRBV7-2 and TRBJ1-1; a possible D gene is TRBD1 (5 bases). Germline assignment: CDR1 SGHTA and CDR2 FQGNSA. The ends were cut back, 5 bases at V and 5 bases at J, with 18 bases in the middle. This CDR3 is 15 amino acids long. CDR3 loop: CASSTRDRTGTEAFF. The CDR3 bases are TGTGCCAGCAGCACCAGGGACCGGACGGGGACTGAAGCTTTCTTT.

The chain joins TRBV5-1 to TRBJ2-5; 14 nucleotides match TRBD2. V lost 4 bases to trimming and J lost 1 base; unmatched junction nucleotides: 6. From germline, CDR1 is SGHRS and CDR2 YFSETQ. This CDR3 contains 17 residues. The CDR3 DNA reads as TGCGCCAGCAGCCGGGGACTAGCGGGAGCTGCCCAAGAGACCCAGTACTTC. Translation: CASSRGLAGAAQETQYF.

This clone came up many times. The gene calls are TRBV7-9 and TRBJ2-1; D is unresolved. Germline CDR1 is SEHNR and CDR2 is FQNEAQ (reference sequence). The CDR3 runs to 12 residues. Trimming stripped 0 bases from V and 8 bases from J, with 5 bases between. The CDR3 nucleotides are TGTGCCAGCAGCTTAGCGCTGGATGAGCAGTTCTTC. This codes for CASSLALDEQFF.

V gene TRBV28 combines with J gene TRBJ1-2, with 7 nucleotides matching TRBD1. Germline lookup yields CDR1 MDHEN and CDR2 SYDVKM. Trimming at V came to 2 bases and at J to 1 base, leaving 1 base not matched to a gene. This CDR3 has 14 residues. This chain's CDR3 is CASSLGQDNYGYTF. DNA of the CDR3: TGTGCCAGCAGTTTAGGACAGGATAACTATGGCTACACCTTC.